The source of this T cell receptor beta chain is a study of cytomegalovirus exposure and HLA in healthy donors. Overall study findings and caveats: While the bulk of TCR sequences proved rare, some public TCRs turned up in many donors. Cytomegalovirus association was assigned to about 150 TCR beta chains.

Germline trimming cut 0 bases from V and 13 bases from J; bases unmatched to any gene: 13. The CDR3 loop spans 15 amino acids. Per germline, CDR1 SGHRS and CDR2 YFSETQ. This clone was counted a single time. The antigen is undetermined. Some clones are missing from TCRdb's copy, which holds only in-frame ones; the method was immunoSEQ multiplex PCR. The table shows hundreds of thousands of clones, with roughly 88% occurring only once. The sequencing sample was made of PBMCs. This TCR came from a woman between 18 and 29 years old in good health and CMV-seronegative. The rearrangement uses TRBV5-1 and TRBJ2-7, with 10 positions matching TRBD1. The CDR3 is CASSLETGGGLIQYF. The CDR3 DNA reads TGCGCCAGCAGCTTGGAGACAGGGGGCGGGTTAATACAATACTTC.